This TCR beta chain comes out of a study of tumor-infiltrating lymphocytes in localized non-small cell lung cancer. On the study more broadly: Some samples were collected after neoadjuvant chemotherapy; smokers, never-smokers and several histologies were included. Tumor tissue and non-adjacent uninvolved lung came from each patient.

By frequency in the sample, this clone is medium-sized. What it binds is not known. The V end lost 2 bases, the J end lost 3 bases, and 11 bases lay between the germline ends. Germline V lookup: CDR1 SGHTA, CDR2 FQGTGA. This CDR3 spans 15 amino acids. Sequenced by immunoSEQ multiplex PCR; TCRdb stores in-frame clones only, minus some. The data show about 9,200 clones, with about three fifths seen just once and under 13% held by the top ten. Whole-study findings and limits: Technical variation could not be separated from intratumor heterogeneity here. Not all patients were TCR sequenced, owing to tissue quantity.

J is TRBJ2-1 and V is TRBV7-3; D unresolved. The clonotype originates from a human donor with non-small cell lung cancer. Sequenced sample: uninvolved lung tissue not adjacent to the tumor. The CDR3 DNA follows: TGTGCCAGCAGCTTACAAGGGAATCGCTACAATGAGCAGTTCTTC. Protein: CASSLQGNRYNEQFF.